This record covers a single T cell receptor beta chain. Its antigen is currently unknown. The CDR3 is 13 residues long. The germline V gene has CDR1 MNHNY and CDR2 SVGAGI (reference sequence). Trimming took off 8 bases at V and 3 bases at J, with 11 bases between the two ends. The rectum was sampled with one to two pinch biopsies at colonoscopy. Before the diagnostic colonoscopy, ulcerative colitis patients were free of immunosuppressive medication. The data were obtained in a study of pediatric ulcerative colitis. Clones were sequenced by immunoSEQ multiplex PCR, and TCRdb holds only the in-frame ones, with some missing. The table records approximately 22,000 clones, roughly two thirds of them present only once. The study's findings and limits: Ulcerative colitis patients shared more blood-rectal clones than controls.

J is TRBJ2-4 and V is TRBV6-6; D gene unclear. The sample comprised gut tissue. This TCR derives from a boy between 10 and 17 years old with severe ulcerative colitis. This chain's CDR3 is CASLDSNKNIQYF. The CDR3 nucleotides are TGTGCCAGCCTTGACTCCAACAAAAACATTCAGTACTTC.